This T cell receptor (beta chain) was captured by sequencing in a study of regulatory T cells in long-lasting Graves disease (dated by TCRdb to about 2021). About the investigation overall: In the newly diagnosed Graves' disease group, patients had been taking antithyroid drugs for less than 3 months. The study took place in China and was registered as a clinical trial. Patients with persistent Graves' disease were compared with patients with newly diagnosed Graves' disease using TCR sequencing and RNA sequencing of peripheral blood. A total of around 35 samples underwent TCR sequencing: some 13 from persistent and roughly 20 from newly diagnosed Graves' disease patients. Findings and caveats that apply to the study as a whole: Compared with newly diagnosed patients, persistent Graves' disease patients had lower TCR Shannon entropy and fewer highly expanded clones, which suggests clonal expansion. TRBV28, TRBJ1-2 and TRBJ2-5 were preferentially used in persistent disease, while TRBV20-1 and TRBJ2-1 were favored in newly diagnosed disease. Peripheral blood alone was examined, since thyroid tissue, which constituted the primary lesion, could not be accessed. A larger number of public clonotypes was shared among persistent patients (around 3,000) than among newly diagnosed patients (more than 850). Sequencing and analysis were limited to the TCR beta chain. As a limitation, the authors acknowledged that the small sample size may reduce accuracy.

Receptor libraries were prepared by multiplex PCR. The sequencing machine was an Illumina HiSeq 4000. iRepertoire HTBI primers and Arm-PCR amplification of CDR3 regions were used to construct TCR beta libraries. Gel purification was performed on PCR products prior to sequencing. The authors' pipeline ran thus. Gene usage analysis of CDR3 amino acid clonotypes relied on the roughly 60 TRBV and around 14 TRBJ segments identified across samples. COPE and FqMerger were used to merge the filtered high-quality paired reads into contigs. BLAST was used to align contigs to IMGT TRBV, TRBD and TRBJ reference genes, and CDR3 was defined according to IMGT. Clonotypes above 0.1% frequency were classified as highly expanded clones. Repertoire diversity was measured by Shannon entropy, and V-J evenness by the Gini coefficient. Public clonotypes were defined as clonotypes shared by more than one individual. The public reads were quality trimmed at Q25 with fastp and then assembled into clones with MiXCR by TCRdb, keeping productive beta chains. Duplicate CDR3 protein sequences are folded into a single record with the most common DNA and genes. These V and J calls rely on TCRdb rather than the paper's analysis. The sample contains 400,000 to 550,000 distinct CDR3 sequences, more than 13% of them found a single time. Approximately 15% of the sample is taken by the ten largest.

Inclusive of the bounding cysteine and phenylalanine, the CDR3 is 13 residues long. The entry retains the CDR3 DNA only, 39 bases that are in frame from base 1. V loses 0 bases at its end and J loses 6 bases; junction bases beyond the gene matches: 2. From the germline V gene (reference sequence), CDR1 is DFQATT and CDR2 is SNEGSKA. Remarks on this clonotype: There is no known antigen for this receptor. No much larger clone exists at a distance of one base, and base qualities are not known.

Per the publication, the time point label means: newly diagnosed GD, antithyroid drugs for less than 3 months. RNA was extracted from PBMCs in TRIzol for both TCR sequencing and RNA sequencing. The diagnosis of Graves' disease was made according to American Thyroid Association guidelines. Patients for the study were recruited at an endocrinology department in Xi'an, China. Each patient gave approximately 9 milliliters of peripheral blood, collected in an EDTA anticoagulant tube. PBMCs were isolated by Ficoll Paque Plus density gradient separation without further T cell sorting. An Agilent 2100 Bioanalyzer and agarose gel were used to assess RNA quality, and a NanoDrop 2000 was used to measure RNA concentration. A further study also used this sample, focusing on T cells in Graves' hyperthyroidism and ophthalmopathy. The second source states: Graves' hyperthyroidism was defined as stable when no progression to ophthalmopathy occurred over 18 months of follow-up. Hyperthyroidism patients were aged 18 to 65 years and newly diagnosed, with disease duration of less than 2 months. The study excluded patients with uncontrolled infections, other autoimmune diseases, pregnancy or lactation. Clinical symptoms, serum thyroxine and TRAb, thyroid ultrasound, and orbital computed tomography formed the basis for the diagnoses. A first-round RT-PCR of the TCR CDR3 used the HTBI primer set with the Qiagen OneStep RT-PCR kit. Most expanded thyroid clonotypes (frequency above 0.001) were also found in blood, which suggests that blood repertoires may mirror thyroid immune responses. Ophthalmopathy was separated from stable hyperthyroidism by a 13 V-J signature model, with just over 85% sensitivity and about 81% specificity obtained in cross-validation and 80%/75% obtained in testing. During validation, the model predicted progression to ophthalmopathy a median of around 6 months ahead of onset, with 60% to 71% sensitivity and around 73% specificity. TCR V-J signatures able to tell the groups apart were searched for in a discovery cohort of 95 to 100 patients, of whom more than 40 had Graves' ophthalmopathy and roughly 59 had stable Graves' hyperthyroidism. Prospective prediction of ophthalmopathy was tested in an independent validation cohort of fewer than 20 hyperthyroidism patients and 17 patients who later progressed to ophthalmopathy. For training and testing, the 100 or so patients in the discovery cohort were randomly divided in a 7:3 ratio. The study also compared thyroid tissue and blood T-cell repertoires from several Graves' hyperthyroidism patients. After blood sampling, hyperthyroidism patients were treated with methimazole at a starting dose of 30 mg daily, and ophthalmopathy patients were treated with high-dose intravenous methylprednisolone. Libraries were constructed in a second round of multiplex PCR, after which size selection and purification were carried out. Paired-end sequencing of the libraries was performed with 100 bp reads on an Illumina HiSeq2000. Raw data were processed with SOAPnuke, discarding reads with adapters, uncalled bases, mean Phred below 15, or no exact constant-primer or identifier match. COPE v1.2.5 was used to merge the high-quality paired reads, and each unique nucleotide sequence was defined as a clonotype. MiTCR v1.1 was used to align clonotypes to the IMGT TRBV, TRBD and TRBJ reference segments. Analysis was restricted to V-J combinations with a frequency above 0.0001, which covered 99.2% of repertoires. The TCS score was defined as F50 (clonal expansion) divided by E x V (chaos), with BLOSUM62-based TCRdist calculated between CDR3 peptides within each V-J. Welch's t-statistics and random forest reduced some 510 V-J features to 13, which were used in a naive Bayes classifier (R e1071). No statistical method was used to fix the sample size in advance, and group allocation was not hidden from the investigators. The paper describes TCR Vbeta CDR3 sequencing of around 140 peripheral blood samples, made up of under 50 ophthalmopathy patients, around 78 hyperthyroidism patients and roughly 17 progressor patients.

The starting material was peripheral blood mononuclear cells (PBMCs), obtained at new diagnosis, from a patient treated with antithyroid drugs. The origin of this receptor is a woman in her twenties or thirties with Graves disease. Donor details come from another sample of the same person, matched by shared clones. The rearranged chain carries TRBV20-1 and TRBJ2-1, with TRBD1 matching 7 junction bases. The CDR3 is CSARDSGGNEQFF. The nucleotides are TGCAGTGCTAGAGACTCAGGGGGCAATGAGCAGTTCTTC.